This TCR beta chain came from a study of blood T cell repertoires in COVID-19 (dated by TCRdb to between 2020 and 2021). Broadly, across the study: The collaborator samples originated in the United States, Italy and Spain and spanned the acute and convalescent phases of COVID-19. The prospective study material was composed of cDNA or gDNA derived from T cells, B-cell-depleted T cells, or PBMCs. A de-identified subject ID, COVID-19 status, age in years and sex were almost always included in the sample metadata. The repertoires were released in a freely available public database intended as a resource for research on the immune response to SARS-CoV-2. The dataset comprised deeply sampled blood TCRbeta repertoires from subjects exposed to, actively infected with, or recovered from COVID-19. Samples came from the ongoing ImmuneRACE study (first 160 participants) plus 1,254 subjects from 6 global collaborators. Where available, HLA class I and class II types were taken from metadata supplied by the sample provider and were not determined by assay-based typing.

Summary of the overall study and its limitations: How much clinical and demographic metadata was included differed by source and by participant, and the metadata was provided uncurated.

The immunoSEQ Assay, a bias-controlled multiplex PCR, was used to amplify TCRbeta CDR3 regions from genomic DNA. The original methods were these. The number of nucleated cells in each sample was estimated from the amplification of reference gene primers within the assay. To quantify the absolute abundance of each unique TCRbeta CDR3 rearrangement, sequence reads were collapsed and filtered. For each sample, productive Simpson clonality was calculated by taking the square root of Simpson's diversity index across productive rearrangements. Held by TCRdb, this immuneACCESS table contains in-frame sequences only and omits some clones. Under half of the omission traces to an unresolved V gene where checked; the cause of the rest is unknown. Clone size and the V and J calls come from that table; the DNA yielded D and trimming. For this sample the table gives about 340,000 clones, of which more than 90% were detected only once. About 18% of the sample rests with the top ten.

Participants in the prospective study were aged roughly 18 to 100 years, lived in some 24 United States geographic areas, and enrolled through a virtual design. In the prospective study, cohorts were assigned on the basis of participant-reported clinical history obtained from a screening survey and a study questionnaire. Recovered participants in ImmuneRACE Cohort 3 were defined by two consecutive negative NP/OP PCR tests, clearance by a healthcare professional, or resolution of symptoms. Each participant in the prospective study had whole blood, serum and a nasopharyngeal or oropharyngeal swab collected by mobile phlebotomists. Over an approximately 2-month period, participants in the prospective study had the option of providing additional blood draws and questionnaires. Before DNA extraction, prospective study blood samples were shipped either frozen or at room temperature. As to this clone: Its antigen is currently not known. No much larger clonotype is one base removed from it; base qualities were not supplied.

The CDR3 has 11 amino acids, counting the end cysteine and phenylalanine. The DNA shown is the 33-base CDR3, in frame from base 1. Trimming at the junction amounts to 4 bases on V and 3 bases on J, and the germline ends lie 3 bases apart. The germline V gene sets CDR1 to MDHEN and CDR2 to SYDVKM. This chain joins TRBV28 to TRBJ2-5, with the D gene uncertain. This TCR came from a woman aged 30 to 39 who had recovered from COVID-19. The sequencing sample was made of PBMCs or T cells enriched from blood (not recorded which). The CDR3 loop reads CASSSEETQYF. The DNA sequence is TGTGCCAGCAGTTCGGAAGAGACCCAGTACTTC.